This TCR beta chain is drawn from a study of T cells in Graves' hyperthyroidism and ophthalmopathy. Overall study context: Upon initial diagnosis and before any treatment, peripheral blood was collected.

This sample holds PBMCs from 9.5 to 10 ml fresh peripheral blood. A few counts support this clonotype. The source material, RNA transcripts, was used to amplify TCR beta CDR3 regions. First-round RT-PCR targeting the TCR CDR3 was performed with the HTBI primer set. TCRdb redid the calling of the multiplex PCR reads with MiXCR, one entry per CDR3 protein. Of 600,000 to 650,000 distinct CDR3 sequences in the sample, around 21% were seen once. Input material: blood. The clonotype comes from a man aged 30 to 39 with Graves' ophthalmopathy.

For the CDR3, the DNA is TGTGCCAGCAGCTTGGTGCGGCAGGGGGGCACTGAAGCTTTCTTT. Translating gives CASSLVRQGGTEAFF. The chain joins TRBV5-6 to TRBJ1-1; 7 positions agree with TRBD1. This CDR3 is 15 amino acids long. CDR1 is SGHDT, CDR2 YYEEEE, per germline. Trimming removed 0 bases from V and 4 bases from J; junction bases left unmatched: 6.